These 24 T cell receptor beta chains were all obtained from the same sample, sequenced in a study of blood T cell repertoires in COVID-19. TCRdb's table, derived via immunoSEQ multiplex PCR, lists solely in-frame clones and lacks some. This sample has approximately 170,000 clones, with roughly 80% found just once. Sample: peripheral blood. Receptors were obtained from an elderly woman with COVID-19, enrolled during active disease.

V gene TRBV3-1 (or the pseudogene TRBV3-2) combines with J gene TRBJ2-2, with a weak D call TRBD1 (6 bases). Germline values: CDR1 LGHDT, CDR2 YNNKEL (reference sequence). The germline V and J ends were trimmed by 3 bases and 6 bases, with 11 bases remaining between them. CDR3 length: 14 residues. CDR3 in amino acids: CASSHSQGAGELFF. For the CDR3, the DNA is TGTGCCAGCAGCCACTCACAGGGCGCCGGGGAGCTGTTTTTT.

This clone was seen a few times. The chain has TRBV7-2 and TRBJ2-6, with a tentative D call TRBD2 (6 bases). The CDR3 is 16 amino acids. Germline V gene sequence: CDR1 SGHTA, CDR2 FQGNSA. V lost 5 bases and J 2 bases, leaving 13 bases between the germline ends. CDR3 in amino acids: CASSPLGGTGANVLTF. The CDR3 bases are TGTGCCAGCAGCCCCCTGGGGGGTACTGGGGCCAACGTCCTGACTTTC.

The chain employs TRBV4-1 and TRBJ1-5; D remains unclear. The V and J ends lost 0 bases and 1 base respectively, with 4 bases between them. Germline V gene sequence: CDR1 MGHRA, CDR2 YSYEKL. The CDR3 covers 14 residues. The CDR3 region has the DNA TGCGCCAGCAGCCAAGATCTAAGCAATCAGCCCCAGCATTTT. This encodes CASSQDLSNQPQHF.

The V call is TRBV5-1, the J call TRBJ2-7; TRBD2 matches 10 bases. J gave up 1 base and V 2 bases, and 6 bases lay outside the gene matches. This CDR3 has 16 amino acids. Germline CDR1 SGHRS, CDR2 YFSETQ. Written as DNA, the CDR3 is TGCGCCAGCAGCTTTCACGAAGCGGGAGGGTCCTACGAGCAGTACTTC. Its translation is CASSFHEAGGSYEQYF.

The rearrangement links TRBV30 to TRBJ1-2, with D tentatively TRBD1 (6 bases). Trimming took 5 bases from V and 1 from J, leaving 11 bases between them. This CDR3 is built from 13 residues. Germline V lookup: CDR1 GTSNPN, CDR2 SVGIG (reference sequence). The DNA for the CDR3 is TGTGCCTGGGCGGACAGAGGTAACTATGGCTACACCTTC. As protein: CAWADRGNYGYTF.

The chain uses TRBV5-8 and TRBJ1-6; D is possibly TRBD1 (5 bases). This CDR3 is 16 amino acids long. Trimming shortened V by 2 bases and J by 10 bases, and 19 bases separated the two germline ends. The germline V gene has CDR1 SGHTS and CDR2 YDEGEE. As DNA, the CDR3 is TGTGCCAGCAGCTTCCCGGGGGTGGGGCGAAGGTCACCCCTCCACTTT. This translates into CASSFPGVGRRSPLHF.

This sequence joins TRBV19 and TRBJ1-2; D uncertain. V lost 4 bases and J lost 1, with 4 bases in between. Germline V lookup: CDR1 LNHDA, CDR2 SQIVND (reference sequence). This CDR3 spans 12 amino acids. CDR3 loop: CASSSLNYGYTF. As DNA, the CDR3 is TGTGCCAGTAGTAGTCTTAACTATGGCTACACCTTC.

The V call is TRBV5-6, the J call TRBJ1-2; D is unresolved. CDR3 length: 16 residues. Per germline, CDR1 SGHDT and CDR2 YYEEEE. Deletions cut 0 bases from V and 1 base from J, with 13 bases between. The CDR3 sequence is CASSLAGAEVNYGYTF. CDR3 in DNA: TGTGCCAGCAGCTTGGCGGGTGCAGAAGTTAACTATGGCTACACCTTC.

A remark on this clone: Other nucleotide sequences from this sample produce the same CDR3. V usage is TRBV6-5 and J usage is TRBJ1-1, with 9 bases matching TRBD1. This CDR3 is built from 13 residues. Germline V CDR1 and CDR2: MNHEY, SVGAGI. Germline trimming cut 6 bases from V and 3 bases from J; bases unmatched to any gene: 2. CDR3 residues: CASRRQGDTEAFF. The CDR3 coding sequence is TGTGCCAGCAGGCGACAGGGGGACACTGAAGCTTTCTTT.

The V gene is TRBV10-1, the J gene TRBJ2-2; TRBD1 matches 9 bases. V was pared by 8 bases and J by 0 bases, with 4 bases of the junction left unmatched. Germline values: CDR1 WNHNN, CDR2 SYGVQD (reference sequence). The CDR3 is 15 residues long. The CDR3 DNA reads as TGCGCCAGCTCTAGGACAGGGGCGAACACCGGGGAGCTGTTTTTT. Translation: CASSRTGANTGELFF.

This chain uses TRBV9 with TRBJ1-6, with 10 bases lining up with TRBD1. The CDR3 covers 16 residues. The ends lost 0 bases at V and 10 bases at J; junction bases unmatched: 7. Per germline, CDR1 SGDLS and CDR2 YYNGEE. As DNA, the CDR3 is TGTGCCAGCAGCGTAGAGGGACAGGGGTATGGATCACCCCTCCACTTT. It yields the protein CASSVEGQGYGSPLHF. Full variable domain (outside the CDR3, taken from reference TRBV9 and TRBJ1-6): DSGVTQTPKHLITATGQRVTLRCSPRSGDLSVYWYQQSLDQGLQFLIQYYNGEERAKGNILERFSAQQFPDLHSELNLSSLELGDSALYFCASSVEGQGYGSPLHFGNGTRLTVT.

This CDR3 reads CASSLQGPGLAGDTQYF. CDR3 nucleotides: TGTGCCAGCTCACTCCAAGGGCCTGGACTAGCTGGAGATACGCAGTATTTT. The chain combines TRBV18 with TRBJ2-3, with 8 positions matching TRBD2. Germline CDR1 and CDR2: KGHSH and LQKENI. The CDR3 covers 17 residues. Trimming cost V 4 bases and J 5 bases; bases outside gene matches: 14.

This chain's CDR3 is CASSPPSWRQPQHF. CDR3 coding DNA: TGTGCCAGCAGCCCACCCAGCTGGAGGCAGCCCCAGCATTTT. This chain connects TRBV5-6 to TRBJ1-5; D call uncertain. CDR3 length equals 14 residues. CDR1 and CDR2 from the germline V gene are SGHDT and YYEEEE. Trimming removed 4 bases at V and 7 bases at J, with 15 bases between.

This clone has only a few counts. This chain joins TRBV19 and TRBJ1-5; the match to TRBD1 covers 9 bases. CDR3 length equals 14 residues. Germline CDR1 is LNHDA and CDR2 is SQIVND (reference sequence). The J segment lost 7 bases and the V segment lost 4 bases, leaving 5 bases of the junction unmatched. This CDR3 reads CASSTRTGEQPQHF. The CDR3 region has the DNA TGTGCCAGTAGTACCAGGACAGGGGAACAGCCCCAGCATTTT.

V is TRBV9 and J is TRBJ1-3; D is ambiguous. The V gene lost 1 base and the J gene lost 2 bases, with 7 bases spanning the gap. Germline CDR1 SGDLS, CDR2 YYNGEE. The CDR3 is made up of 14 amino acids. The CDR3 reads CASSVSGAGNTIYF. The CDR3 DNA reads TGTGCCAGCAGCGTATCGGGAGCTGGAAACACCATATATTTT.

This clone appeared once. The chain joins TRBV7-9 to TRBJ1-2; no clear D. The germline CDR1 and CDR2 sequences are SEHNR and FQNEAQ (reference sequence). The CDR3 length is 12 residues. V was pared by 3 bases and J by 8 bases, with 10 bases between. In DNA, the CDR3 is TGTGCCAGCAGCTTTTGGGCCGACGGCTACACCTTC. Its translation is CASSFWADGYTF.

The V call is TRBV19, the J call TRBJ2-1; 10 bases fit TRBD2. CDR1 and CDR2 from the germline V gene are LNHDA and SQIVND (reference sequence). V was pared by 9 bases and J by 2 bases, with 4 bases of the junction left unmatched. This CDR3 spans 14 amino acids. The CDR3 nucleotides read TGTGCCAGCAAGCGGGGGGGAGCCTACAATGAGCAGTTCTTC. Amino acid sequence: CASKRGGAYNEQFF. The whole variable domain, remainder taken from reference TRBV19 and TRBJ2-1, is DGGITQSPKYLFRKEGQNVTLSCEQNLNHDAMYWYRQDPGQGLRLIYYSQIVNDFQKGDIAEGYSVSREKKESFPLTVTSAQKNPTAFYLCASKRGGAYNEQFFGPGTRLTVL.

This chain links TRBV7-9 with TRBJ2-1; D might be TRBD2 (6 bases). Germline loops: CDR1 SEHNR, CDR2 FQNEAQ (reference sequence). The length of the CDR3 is 15 residues. Trimming cost V 2 bases and J 2 bases, with 10 bases left between them. The DNA for the CDR3 is TGTGCCAGCAGCTTATCGGGGGACCCCTACAATGAGCAGTTCTTC. Translated, it gives CASSLSGDPYNEQFF.

About this clone itself: The same CDR3 also results from other DNA sequences found in this sample. The CDR3 region has the DNA TGTGCCAGCAGCGTAGGTCAGGGCGCGACCTACGAGCAGTACTTC. Translating gives CASSVGQGATYEQYF. The chain couples TRBV9 to TRBJ2-7; perhaps TRBD1 as D (5 bases). V was pared by 0 bases and J by 2 bases, with 12 bases between. CDR3 size: 15 residues. Germline values: CDR1 SGDLS, CDR2 YYNGEE.

J is TRBJ1-2 and V is TRBV10-3; D might be TRBD1 (5 bases). CDR3 size: 14 residues. The germline V gene encodes CDR1 ENHRY and CDR2 SYGVKD. V dropped 0 bases and J dropped 6 bases, with 11 bases sitting between them. The CDR3 here is CAISESIRDNGYTF. In nucleotides, the CDR3 is TGTGCCATCAGTGAGTCGATCAGGGATAATGGCTACACCTTC.

V and J are TRBV29-1 and TRBJ2-4; 7 positions match TRBD2. After removal of 3 bases from V and 6 bases from J, the junction contained 8 bases not matched to a gene. The CDR3 contains 14 residues. The germline V gene has CDR1 SQVTM and CDR2 ANQGSEA. CDR3 sequence (DNA): TGCAGCGTTGAGGGGGGGGACGTAGGAAACATTCAGTACTTC. Its protein product is CSVEGGDVGNIQYF.

This rearrangement joins TRBV18 to TRBJ1-1; 7 bases are a match to TRBD1. J gave up 1 base and V 4 bases, and 9 bases lay outside the gene matches. This CDR3 has 16 residues. Per the germline V gene, CDR1 is KGHSH and CDR2 is LQKENI. In DNA, the CDR3 is TGTGCCAGCTCACTCGGAACCGGGACAGCGAACACTGAAGCTTTCTTT. Its protein product is CASSLGTGTANTEAFF.

CDR3 protein: CSASSSYPYEQYF. For the CDR3, the DNA is TGCAGTGCTAGTTCTTCCTACCCCTACGAGCAGTACTTC. This sequence joins TRBV20-1 and TRBJ2-7, with D unclear. Trimming pared 3 bases from V and 2 bases from J, leaving 11 bases between. The CDR3 runs to 13 residues. Germline CDR1 DFQATT, CDR2 SNEGSKA (reference sequence).

This clone has just one count. V usage is TRBV12-3 or TRBV12-4 and J usage is TRBJ1-1, with D possibly matching TRBD1 (6 bases). There are 13 residues in the CDR3. V was clipped by 6 bases and J by 4 bases, with 12 bases between them. As DNA, the CDR3 is TGTGCCAGCAGAAGCACAGGGAGCACTGAAGCTTTCTTT. Translating gives CASRSTGSTEAFF.